This T cell receptor (beta chain) was found in a study of CD4 T cells in relation to SARS-CoV-2 and coronaviruses. Of note for this clone: The antigen is undetermined.

Per germline, CDR1 SNHLY and CDR2 FYNNEI. This CDR3 has 14 amino acids. Trimming stripped 2 bases from V and 5 bases from J, with 9 bases between. The unexposed donors gave CD4+ T cells in 2011-2018, prior to COVID-19. Isolation of CD4+ T cells took place after about eleven days in culture. Testing used SARS-CoV-2 S/N and four cold-coronavirus spikes on unexposed-donor CD4+ T cells, cells permitting. Measured with immunoSEQ multiplex PCR; TCRdb has only the in-frame clones, and not every one. Of 20,000 or so clones listed, about 81% are singletons. Sequences were obtained from CD4+ T cells from PBMCs, cultured in vitro. V and J are TRBV2 and TRBJ2-2; D uncertain. The TCR originated in a human donor in good health. The CDR3 sequence: CASSESPSTGELFF. For the CDR3, the DNA is TGTGCCAGCAGTGAAAGTCCTTCGACCGGGGAGCTGTTTTTT.